This T cell receptor beta chain was recovered during a study of blood T cell repertoires in COVID-19. V lost 5 bases, J lost 4 bases, and 7 bases lay in between. The CDR3 consists of 12 residues. Germline values: CDR1 SGHTA, CDR2 FQGNSA. Sequenced by immunoSEQ multiplex PCR; TCRdb stores in-frame clones only, minus some. This sample carries under 300,000 clones, 89% of them seen once, and the ten largest clones take roughly 4.8%. The clonotype was recovered from a woman aged 40 to 55 who had recovered from COVID-19. The material sequenced was peripheral blood. This chain uses TRBV7-2 with TRBJ2-3; D is unresolved. CDR3 sequence reads: CASSERSDTQYF. In nucleotides, the CDR3 is TGTGCCAGCAGCGAGAGATCAGATACGCAGTATTTT. Filled out from reference TRBV7-2 and TRBJ2-3, the complete variable domain reads GAGVSQSPSNKVTEKGKDVELRCDPISGHTALYWYRQSLGQGLEFLIYFQGNSAPDKSGLPSDRFSAERTGGSVSTLTIQRTQQEDSAVYLCASSERSDTQYFGPGTRLTVL.